This T cell receptor beta chain was profiled in a study of cytomegalovirus exposure and HLA in healthy donors. Worth noting for this clone: Its antigen is undetermined.

The study ran its PCR with 60 Vbeta and 13 Jbeta primers. Sequencing used immunoSEQ multiplex PCR; TCRdb keeps in-frame clones, though not all of them. The sample consists of 110,000 to 150,000 clones, 75% of them appearing once. The CDR3 is made up of 14 amino acids. General study points: HLA-A and HLA-B allele assignments for most subjects were reportedly predicted accurately using TCR beta sequences. With later analysis, a missense DCLRE1C variant became linked to TCR beta V- and J-gene trimming.

The V call is TRBV12-2, the J call TRBJ2-5; the table's D gene call, TRBD1, was not cross checked with the DNA. TRBV12-2 is listed as a pseudogene. The source material was PBMCs. This TCR came from a man aged 30 to 39 in good health and CMV-seronegative. The CDR3 DNA sequence: TGTGCAAGTCGCTTAGTGACACTCCTCGGGACCCAGTACTTC. This codes for CASRLVTLLGTQYF.